The 3 T cell receptor beta chains below all came from one sample that was sequenced in a study of blood T cell repertoires in COVID-19. The method was immunoSEQ multiplex PCR; TCRdb's version includes in-frame clones alone and lacks a portion of them. Of about 170,000 clones in the sample, more than 75% were seen once. The sample comprised peripheral blood. The receptors were sampled from a woman over 75 with COVID-19, enrolled during active disease.

The chain joins TRBV7-3 to TRBJ2-5, with TRBD2 matching over 13 bases. CDR3 length: 19 amino acids. Germline loops: CDR1 SGHTA, CDR2 FQGTGA. The V and J ends lost 0 bases and 2 bases, in that order; junction bases with no gene match: 9. CDR3 amino acids: CASSLTGTSGIVSQETQYF. CDR3 DNA sequence: TGTGCCAGCAGCTTAACGGGGACTAGCGGGATCGTTAGTCAAGAGACCCAGTACTTC.

V is TRBV5-1 and J is TRBJ1-2; 11 bases are shared with TRBD1. The CDR3 totals 14 residues. Germline V gene lookup returns CDR1 SGHRS and CDR2 YFSETQ. V trimming: 4 bases; J trimming: 4 bases; junction bases outside the gene matches: 3. The CDR3 nucleotides read TGCGCCAGCAGCGGGGACAGGGGGGGCTATGGCTACACCTTC. Its protein product is CASSGDRGGYGYTF.

The chain combines TRBV4-2 with TRBJ2-1, with 9 bases fitting TRBD1. V lost 2 bases to trimming and J lost 5 bases; unmatched junction nucleotides: 4. Looked up from germline, CDR1 is LGHNA and CDR2 is YNFKEQ. The CDR3 spans 15 residues. As DNA, the CDR3 is TGTGCCAGCAGCCAAAAACAGGGGGCAAACAATGAGCAGTTCTTC. Its translation is CASSQKQGANNEQFF.